The entry that follows covers one TCR beta chain sequence. It has no known antigen specificity. It may be a read error: a sequence one base away is much more abundant. This entry belongs to a study of regulatory T cells after allogeneic stem cell transplantation (dated by TCRdb to the late 2010s). Describing the broader study: Patients were stratified according to whether acute graft-versus-host disease had developed within 100 days after stem cell transplantation. Fluorescence-activated cell sorting was used to isolate CD4+CD25+CD127- regulatory T cells from patient PBMCs. Conventional CD4+ T cells defined as CD4+CD25+/-CD127+ were also sorted and TCR-sequenced for comparison in the study. The regulatory T-cell TCR repertoire after allogeneic stem cell transplantation was compared between patients with and without acute graft-versus-host disease. Study-level results and caveats: Compared with patients who had graft-versus-host disease, patients without the disease had a regulatory T-cell TCR repertoire that was more focused and less diverse. Top 10 regulatory T-cell clones occupied a significantly larger repertoire share in non-GvHD patients, suggesting expansion of presumably allo-specific protective clones. No regulatory T-cell clones were found in all patients, and the number of sorted cells showed no significant correlation with the inverse Simpson index. Conventional CD4+ T-cell repertoire diversity did not differ significantly between patients with and without graft-versus-host disease. Because of the small patient sample size, validation of the findings in a larger cohort was required.

The sample's time point label, decoded: 30 days after allogeneic hematopoietic stem cell transplantation. At 30 days after allogeneic hematopoietic stem cell transplantation, peripheral blood mononuclear cells were collected from the patients. The sequencer listed for this sample is Illumina MiSeq. The SMARTer RACE cDNA Amplification kit was used to reverse transcribe the RNA, and the TCR beta CDR3 region was then amplified. The RNeasy Mini Kit was used to extract RNA from the sorted cells. Illumina paired-end sequencing was applied to the TCR beta amplicons. Under the source paper's analysis protocol: MiXCR, VDJtools and the tcR R package were used for TCR repertoire analysis. The inverse Simpson index was used to measure diversity, and clones were grouped as rare, small, medium or expanded based on each clone's proportion of the repertoire. The raw public data were reprocessed by TCRdb itself: fastp quality trimming at Q25, MiXCR clonotype calling, in-frame beta chains only. Rows with a matching CDR3 protein are joined into one entry that keeps the most common DNA and genes. The V and J calls and clone size are TCRdb's, not the authors'. This sample is represented by 130 to 150 distinct CDR3 sequences; approximately 17% of them were singletons. 40% to 60% of the sample is taken by the ten largest.

Including cysteine and phenylalanine, the CDR3 has 13 amino acids. Solely the CDR3 DNA is kept, with 39 bases framed from the first base. Trimming removed 3 bases from V and 5 bases from J, leaving 11 bases between the germline ends. CDR1 and CDR2 are drawn from the germline V gene (reference sequence): DFQATT, SNEGSKA. The TCR originated in a human patient who had an allogeneic stem cell transplant, so the T cells may come from the graft donor. The input for sequencing was sorted CD4+ T cells from blood (whether regulatory or conventional is not recorded), taken 30 days after allogeneic stem cell transplant. The chain is assembled from TRBV20-1 and TRBJ2-1; the D segment may tentatively be TRBD1 or TRBD2, each giving 6 matched bases. The DNA reads TGCAGTGCTAGCGGGGGCGGGGACAATGAGCAGTTCTTC. Its protein is CSASGGGDNEQFF.